This T cell receptor (beta chain) was captured in a study of T cells in Graves' hyperthyroidism and ophthalmopathy. Regarding the study as a whole: Ophthalmopathy was identified by the model a median approximately 6.4 months ahead of onset. Within blood appeared most thyroid clonotypes that had expanded above 0.001.

The length of the CDR3 is 15 residues. CDR1 and CDR2 (germline): SEHNR, FQNEAQ (reference sequence). With respect to this clonotype: Its antigen is undetermined. This may stem from a read error, because a much larger clone lies one nucleotide away.

The TCR beta CDR3 regions underwent amplification using RNA transcripts as the source. First-round RT-PCR of the TCR CDR3 relied on the HTBI primer set. TCRdb processed the multiplex PCR reads anew with MiXCR; each CDR3 protein has one entry. The sample has around 600,000 distinct CDR3 sequences, 45% seen once. Any patient presenting with uncontrolled infection, other autoimmune disease, pregnancy or lactation was left out. Each diagnosis was grounded in clinical symptoms, serum thyroxine and TRAb, thyroid ultrasound, and orbital computed tomography. This TCR was sampled from an adult man with Graves' disease, either hyperthyroidism or ophthalmopathy (not recorded which). This chain connects TRBV7-9 to TRBJ2-5; 8 nucleotides agree with TRBD1. Material: peripheral blood or thyroid tissue (not recorded which). The CDR3 bases are TGTGCCGGCAGCCGATCCCGGACAGGGAAAGAGACCCAGTACTTC. As protein: CAGSRSRTGKETQYF.